One sample yielded the 17 T cell receptor beta chains listed below, sequenced in a study of cytomegalovirus exposure and HLA in healthy donors. PCR employed 60 Vbeta and 13 Jbeta primers. Some clones are missing from TCRdb's copy, which holds only in-frame ones; the method was immunoSEQ multiplex PCR. The table has about 94,000 clones, 81% seen once. The specimen sequenced was PBMCs. Source of these receptors: a human donor in good health.

V usage is TRBV9 and J usage is TRBJ2-6; TRBD2 is a possible D gene (6 bases). The V end was cut by 4 bases, the J end by 1 base, with 18 bases between. There are 18 residues in the CDR3. Germline CDR1 SGDLS, CDR2 YYNGEE. CDR3 bases: TGTGCCAGCAGCATGACTTCCGGGACTTGGTCTGGGGCCAACGTCCTGACTTTC. This codes for CASSMTSGTWSGANVLTF.

This clone has a handful of counts. The rearrangement links TRBV6-5 to TRBJ1-1, with TRBD1 as a possible D gene (5 bases). With 4 bases removed from V and 4 bases from J, the gap between germline ends came to 13 bases. From germline, CDR1 is MNHEY and CDR2 SVGAGI. The CDR3 sequence is 14 residues long. The CDR3 bases are TGTGCCAGCAGTTCCCAGGGTGGTGGCACTGAAGCTTTCTTT. This codes for CASSSQGGGTEAFF.

The chain carries TRBV5-1 and TRBJ1-1, with a tentative D call TRBD1 (5 bases). The CDR3 sequence is 14 residues long. In germline, CDR1 is SGHRS, CDR2 YFSETQ. Trimming removed 0 bases from V and 2 bases from J, with 8 bases in between. Here the CDR3 DNA reads TGCGCCAGCAGCTTGGACGGGGGTAACACTGAAGCTTTCTTT. It encodes CASSLDGGNTEAFF. Supplemented by reference TRBV5-1 and TRBJ1-1, the full variable domain reads KAGVTQTPRYLIKTRGQQVTLSCSPISGHRSVSWYQQTPGQGLQFLFEYFSETQRNKGNFPGRFSGRQFSNSRSEMNVSTLELGDSALYLCASSLDGGNTEAFFGQGTRLTVV.

The count of this clone is one. The chain carries TRBV19 and TRBJ2-1; TRBD2 agrees at 7 bases. The length of the CDR3 is 14 residues. Trimming took 5 bases from V and 9 from J; bases not matched to a gene: 10. CDR1 is LNHDA, CDR2 SQIVND, per germline (reference sequence). CDR3 amino acids: CASSWGGRPGEQFF. CDR3 DNA sequence: TGTGCCAGTAGTTGGGGGGGACGCCCCGGTGAGCAGTTCTTC.

V is TRBV5-6 and J is TRBJ2-7; 8 bases agree with TRBD1. This CDR3 spans 14 amino acids. J was trimmed by 4 bases and V by 1 base; bases with no gene match: 4. CDR1 SGHDT and CDR2 YYEEEE come from the germline V gene. CDR3 in DNA: TGTGCCAGCAGCTTGCAGGGGGCCGGTTACGAGCAGTACTTC. Translation: CASSLQGAGYEQYF.

The genes are TRBV23-1 and TRBJ1-5, with D tentatively TRBD1 (5 bases). TRBV23-1 is marked as an open reading frame, function uncertain. The CDR3 runs to 18 residues. V lost 0 bases and J 4 bases, leaving 19 bases between the germline ends. As DNA, the CDR3 is TGCGCCAGCAGTCAATCGGGGCTCCTCGGGTCCGTAAATCAGCCCCAGCATTTT. This codes for CASSQSGLLGSVNQPQHF.

In DNA form, the CDR3 reads TGTGCCAGCAGTTTACAGGGCCCCTACGAGCAGTACTTC. As protein: CASSLQGPYEQYF. The J gene is TRBJ2-5, the V gene TRBV27; D perhaps matches TRBD1 (5 bases). The tail of the sequence fits TRBJ2-7 better, so the J call may be wrong. The CDR3 contains 13 residues. The V gene's germline CDR1 is MNHEY and CDR2 SMNVEV (reference sequence).

The V gene is TRBV29-1, the J gene TRBJ2-5; D is uncertain. The germline gives CDR1 SQVTM, CDR2 ANQGSEA. With 0 bases removed from V and 2 bases from J, the gap between germline ends came to 10 bases. This CDR3 has 14 amino acids. The CDR3 region is CSVEDRVRQETQYF. The CDR3, as DNA: TGCAGCGTTGAAGACCGGGTTAGGCAAGAGACCCAGTACTTC.

The rearrangement uses TRBV28 and TRBJ2-7, with 10 bases identical to TRBD2. The CDR3 has 15 amino acids. The V gene end was trimmed by 3 bases and the J gene end by 5 bases; junction bases not matched to a gene: 7. Germline V gene data show CDR1 as MDHEN and CDR2 as SYDVKM. The CDR3 loop is CASSFGGTSAHEQYF. CDR3 in DNA: TGTGCCAGCAGTTTCGGCGGGACTAGCGCCCACGAGCAGTACTTC. Variable domain in full (rest from reference TRBV28 and TRBJ2-7): DVKVTQSSRYLVKRTGEKVFLECVQDMDHENMFWYRQDPGLGLRLIYFSYDVKMKEKGDIPEGYSVSREKKERFSLILESASTNQTSMYLCASSFGGTSAHEQYFGPGTRLTVT.

CDR3: CASRPPGGLYEQYF. The CDR3 region has the DNA TGTGCCAGCAGACCCCCCGGGGGACTCTACGAGCAGTACTTC. The chain couples TRBV5-5 to TRBJ2-7; D is possibly TRBD2 (6 bases). V lost 5 bases and J lost 3, with 15 bases in between. CDR3 length: 14 amino acids. The V gene's germline CDR1 is SGHKS and CDR2 YYEKEE (reference sequence).

Note on this clone: Here the CDR3 omits its conserved ending phenylalanine or tryptophan, so a read error is the likely source. V usage is TRBV30 and J usage is TRBJ1-2; 7 bases are a match to TRBD1. Trimming removed 1 base from V and 3 bases from J; junction bases left unmatched: 8. Per germline, CDR1 GTSNPN and CDR2 SVGIG (reference sequence). CDR3 length: 15 residues. CDR3 bases: TGTGCCTGGAGTGAACTGGGACAGTTTTACTATGGCTACACCCTC. Residues: CAWSELGQFYYGYTL.

The V call is TRBV6-5, the J call TRBJ2-7, with 7 bases that match TRBD1. With V trimmed by 4 bases and J by 0 bases, 0 bases remained unmatched. The CDR3 runs to 13 residues. Germline CDR1 reads MNHEY; CDR2 reads SVGAGI. CDR3 residues: CASSWDSSYEQYF. CDR3 sequence (DNA): TGTGCCAGCAGTTGGGACAGCTCCTACGAGCAGTACTTC.

The V gene is TRBV4-3, the J gene TRBJ2-3, with TRBD2 matching over 9 bases. The CDR3 consists of 19 residues. The trim removed 1 base at V and 0 bases at J, leaving 11 bases unmatched. The germline CDR1 and CDR2 sequences are LGHNA and YSLEER. The CDR3 DNA is TGCGCCAGCAGCCAAGTTGTAGCGGGGGACCTTATTAGCACAGATACGCAGTATTTT. Translation: CASSQVVAGDLISTDTQYF.

The rearrangement joins TRBV7-2 to TRBJ1-1, with TRBD1 matching over 7 bases. V gave up 3 bases and J gave up 4 bases; unmatched junction bases: 8. The CDR3 is 15 amino acids. The germline V gene has CDR1 SGHTA and CDR2 FQGNSA. CDR3 loop: CASSLSYRGGTEAFF. Written as DNA, the CDR3 is TGTGCCAGCAGCTTGAGTTACAGGGGCGGCACTGAAGCTTTCTTT.

This chain links TRBV5-1 with TRBJ1-2; D perhaps matches TRBD1 (5 bases). Trimming took off 4 bases at V and 5 bases at J, with 15 bases between the two ends. The CDR3 spans 14 residues. CDR1 and CDR2 from the germline V gene are SGHRS and YFSETQ. CDR3 coding DNA: TGCGCCAGCAGCCCCGCCCTGACAGTTTATGGCTACACCTTC. Translating it yields CASSPALTVYGYTF.

The chain couples TRBV27 to TRBJ1-1; D possibly corresponds to TRBD1 (6 bases). Germline V gives CDR1 MNHEY, CDR2 SMNVEV (reference sequence). The CDR3 is 17 amino acids. Trimming cost V 0 bases and J 0 bases, with 14 bases left between them. The DNA of the CDR3 is TGTGCCAGCAGTTTATCGCACAGGGTAATTTTGAACACTGAAGCTTTCTTT. Amino acids: CASSLSHRVILNTEAFF.

This rearrangement joins TRBV27 to TRBJ2-4, with D maybe TRBD2 (5 bases). Germline loops: CDR1 MNHEY, CDR2 SMNVEV (reference sequence). This CDR3 is built from 15 residues. The V and J ends lost 3 bases and 3 bases respectively, with 12 bases between them. DNA for the CDR3: TGTGCCAGCAGTTTCCGTCACCGGGACAAAAACATTCAGTACTTC. This gives the protein CASSFRHRDKNIQYF.